This is a list of T cell receptor beta chains from one sample in a study of T-cell memory formation after mild COVID-19. TCRdb reprocessed the 5' RACE reads via MiXCR and lists one record per CDR3 protein. There are about 130,000 distinct CDR3 sequences in the sample; approximately 5.9% occur only once, and approximately 2.1% lies in the top ten. The specimen was PBMCs or a T cell subset sorted from them (not recorded which). The source is an adult woman who had mild COVID-19 (a few samples of this study predate the infection). Cell type and time point are not known. The conserved cysteine and the conserved F or W are not part of the CDR3 here. Each record gives: J gene, V gene, CDR3 protein.

J gene: TRBJ2-7; V gene: TRBV4-3; CDR3 protein: ASSQDRSSYEQY
J gene: TRBJ2-1; V gene: TRBV7-9; CDR3 protein: ASSLNAGNEQF
J gene: TRBJ1-1; V gene: TRBV25-1; CDR3 protein: ASSETGAKNTEAF
J gene: TRBJ2-1; V gene: TRBV7-9; CDR3 protein: ASSLDGSYNEQF
J gene: TRBJ2-3; V gene: TRBV12-3/TRBV12-4; CDR3 protein: ASKPSGGASTDTQY
J gene: TRBJ1-5; V gene: TRBV12-3/TRBV12-4; CDR3 protein: ASSLLVNQPQH
J gene: TRBJ2-1; V gene: TRBV6-6; CDR3 protein: ASSSSQPSGRANEQF
J gene: TRBJ2-3; V gene: TRBV12-3/TRBV12-4; CDR3 protein: ASSLTGGSTDTQY
J gene: TRBJ1-5; V gene: TRBV5-1; CDR3 protein: ASSNGQGDQPQH
J gene: TRBJ2-1; V gene: TRBV15; CDR3 protein: ATSRDPQGWEF
J gene: TRBJ2-1; V gene: TRBV7-8; CDR3 protein: ASSLGLFRDNEQF
J gene: TRBJ1-1; V gene: TRBV6-5; CDR3 protein: ASSAGQFQTEAF
J gene: TRBJ2-3; V gene: TRBV25-1; CDR3 protein: ASSESWAATSTDTQY
J gene: TRBJ2-7; V gene: TRBV4-1; CDR3 protein: ASSLRIGTGGYEQY
J gene: TRBJ2-7; V gene: TRBV6-6; CDR3 protein: ASSLTSGFSYEQY
J gene: TRBJ1-5; V gene: TRBV7-2; CDR3 protein: ASSLKGGALYQPQH
J gene: TRBJ2-3; V gene: TRBV7-2; CDR3 protein: ASNLAGGPGTDTQY
J gene: TRBJ2-3; V gene: TRBV5-1; CDR3 protein: ASRMTPPGTDTQY
J gene: TRBJ2-1; V gene: TRBV4-2; CDR3 protein: ASSQGTGPDNEQF
J gene: TRBJ2-3; V gene: TRBV5-1; CDR3 protein: ASSLARPGTDTQY
J gene: TRBJ1-5; V gene: TRBV24-1; CDR3 protein: ATSDNRASNQPQH
J gene: TRBJ2-3; V gene: TRBV20-1; CDR3 protein: SATGLAGVDTDTQY
J gene: TRBJ2-1; V gene: TRBV7-2; CDR3 protein: ASSSAFSPAYNEQF
J gene: TRBJ2-7; V gene: TRBV5-1; CDR3 protein: ASSFHEGPYEQY
J gene: TRBJ2-7; V gene: TRBV10-3; CDR3 protein: AISDPLIYEQY
J gene: TRBJ2-7; V gene: TRBV20-1; CDR3 protein: SARVGGSRYEQY
J gene: TRBJ2-7; V gene: TRBV7-7; CDR3 protein: ASSPPGIPYEQY
J gene: TRBJ2-4; V gene: TRBV9; CDR3 protein: ASSVGVRGKNIQY
J gene: TRBJ1-5; V gene: TRBV2; CDR3 protein: ASRGVGNQPQH
J gene: TRBJ1-2; V gene: TRBV30; CDR3 protein: AWSVLRTGGGYT
J gene: TRBJ2-1; V gene: TRBV20-1; CDR3 protein: SGETLAGGLYNEQF
J gene: TRBJ2-6; V gene: TRBV2; CDR3 protein: ASSPPTGYSGANVLT
J gene: TRBJ1-2; V gene: TRBV12-3/TRBV12-4; CDR3 protein: ASSFGGQANYGYT
J gene: TRBJ1-2; V gene: TRBV6-5; CDR3 protein: ATRGGATYGYT
J gene: TRBJ2-3; V gene: TRBV29-1; CDR3 protein: SAIGLAGTSTDTQY
J gene: TRBJ1-6; V gene: TRBV5-1; CDR3 protein: ASSSLVGSSPLH
J gene: TRBJ2-7; V gene: TRBV5-1; CDR3 protein: ASSHESEQY
J gene: TRBJ2-1; V gene: TRBV7-9; CDR3 protein: ASSPRDRVNEQF
J gene: TRBJ1-1; V gene: TRBV29-1; CDR3 protein: SSRSVTEAF
J gene: TRBJ1-2; V gene: TRBV5-4; CDR3 protein: ASSLEMDYGYT
J gene: TRBJ2-5; V gene: TRBV12-3/TRBV12-4; CDR3 protein: ASSLRAGASETQY
J gene: TRBJ2-4; V gene: TRBV4-3; CDR3 protein: ASSQELAGSNIQY
J gene: TRBJ1-1; V gene: TRBV18; CDR3 protein: ASSPPVRALGTEAF
J gene: TRBJ2-7; V gene: TRBV7-9; CDR3 protein: ASSLRDGSSYEQY
J gene: TRBJ2-7; V gene: TRBV12-3/TRBV12-4; CDR3 protein: ASSGTGGNEQY